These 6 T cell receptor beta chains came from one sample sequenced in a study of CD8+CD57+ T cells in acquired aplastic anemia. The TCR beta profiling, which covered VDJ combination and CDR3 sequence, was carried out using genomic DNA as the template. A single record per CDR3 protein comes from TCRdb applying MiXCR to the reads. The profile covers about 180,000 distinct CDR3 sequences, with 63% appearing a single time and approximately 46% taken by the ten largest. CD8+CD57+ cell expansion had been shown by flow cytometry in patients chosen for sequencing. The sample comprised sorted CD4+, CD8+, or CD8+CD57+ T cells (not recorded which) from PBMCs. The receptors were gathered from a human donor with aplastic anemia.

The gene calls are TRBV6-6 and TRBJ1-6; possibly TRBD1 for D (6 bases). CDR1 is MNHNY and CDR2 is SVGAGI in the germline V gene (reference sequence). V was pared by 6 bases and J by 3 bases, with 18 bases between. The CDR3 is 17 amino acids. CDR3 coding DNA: TGTGCCAGCAGGTTCCCGGGGGGAGGGGGCTATAATTCACCCCTCCACTTT. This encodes CASRFPGGGGYNSPLHF.

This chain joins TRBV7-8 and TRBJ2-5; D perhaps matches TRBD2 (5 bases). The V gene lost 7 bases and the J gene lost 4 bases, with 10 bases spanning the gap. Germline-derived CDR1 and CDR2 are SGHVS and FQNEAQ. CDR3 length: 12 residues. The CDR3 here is CASMRVRETQYF. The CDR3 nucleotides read TGTGCCAGCATGAGGGTTCGAGAGACCCAGTACTTC.

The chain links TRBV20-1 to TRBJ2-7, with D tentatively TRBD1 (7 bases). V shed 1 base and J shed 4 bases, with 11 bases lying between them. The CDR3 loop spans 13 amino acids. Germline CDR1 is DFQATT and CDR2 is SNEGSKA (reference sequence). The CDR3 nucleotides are TGCAGTGCTAGAGTGCCAGGGGGGTACGAGCAGTACTTC. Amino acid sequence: CSARVPGGYEQYF.

The CDR3 DNA follows: TGTGCCAGCAGGGCAGGGGGCGCGGGCAATCAGCCCCAGCATTTT. Protein sequence: CASRAGGAGNQPQHF. The chain carries TRBV12-3 or TRBV12-4 and TRBJ1-5; 8 nucleotides match TRBD1. The CDR3 has 15 residues. The trim removed 6 bases at V and 2 bases at J, leaving 6 bases unmatched.

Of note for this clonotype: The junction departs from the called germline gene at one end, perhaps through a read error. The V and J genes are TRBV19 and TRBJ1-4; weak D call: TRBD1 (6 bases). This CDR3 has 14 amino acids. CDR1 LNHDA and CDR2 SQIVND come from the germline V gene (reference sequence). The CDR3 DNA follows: TGTGCCAGTAGTATAGGCGGGGGCAATGAAAAACCGTTTTTT. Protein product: CASSIGGGNEKPFF.

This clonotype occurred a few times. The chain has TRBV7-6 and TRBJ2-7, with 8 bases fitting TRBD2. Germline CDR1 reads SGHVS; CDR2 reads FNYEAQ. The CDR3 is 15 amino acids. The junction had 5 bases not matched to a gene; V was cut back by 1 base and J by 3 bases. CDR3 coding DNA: TGTGCCAGCAGCTTAGACGGGGGGGAGCTCTACGAGCAGTACTTC. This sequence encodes CASSLDGGELYEQYF.